This TCR beta chain comes out of a study of cytomegalovirus exposure and HLA in healthy donors. Primers included in the PCR were 60 Vbeta and 13 Jbeta primers. Some clones are missing from TCRdb's copy, which holds only in-frame ones; the method was immunoSEQ multiplex PCR. Of some 91,000 clones in the sample, about three quarters were seen once. With 4 bases clipped from V and 4 bases from J, the junction kept 3 bases outside the gene matches. The CDR3 has 14 residues. Germline loops: CDR1 SGHNT, CDR2 YYREEE (reference sequence). The sample comprised PBMCs. The rearrangement links TRBV5-4 to TRBJ1-2; TRBD1 matches 11 bases. The sequence came from a man between 35 and 55 years old in good health and CMV-seropositive. CDR3 residues: CASSLGQGAYGYTF. For the CDR3, the DNA is TGTGCCAGCAGCCTCGGACAGGGGGCCTATGGCTACACCTTC.